The 6 T cell receptor beta chains below all came from one sample that was sequenced in a study of spatial heterogeneity in lung cancer. One entry per CDR3 protein, called by TCRdb with MiXCR from the 5' RACE reads. The repertoire consists of around 2,700 distinct CDR3 sequences, with roughly 55% occurring once and the leading ten covering under 10%. Stated time point: blood at routine non-recurrence follow-up after resection. This specimen consisted of PBMCs, obtained at follow-up. The receptors were gathered from a female donor with early-stage non-small cell lung cancer.

Note on this clonotype: As an off-target read in a library built for alpha chains, this beta chain has a frequency of little significance. V and J are TRBV7-6 and TRBJ2-3; D gene uncertain. The germline CDR1 and CDR2 sequences are SGHVS and FNYEAQ. This CDR3 has 12 amino acids. V was shortened by 5 bases and J by 5 bases, with 8 bases between the two germline ends. The CDR3 protein is CASSPFLDTQYF. CDR3 nucleotide sequence: TGTGCCAGCAGCCCTTTCCTAGATACGCAGTATTTT.

On this clonotype itself: This beta chain slipped into a library made for alpha chains as a stray read, so its size is not meaningful. The CDR3: CASSHRDRVRREHEQFF. The CDR3 DNA is TGCGCCAGCAGTCATAGGGACAGGGTCCGGCGGGAGCATGAGCAGTTCTTC. The chain couples TRBV5-1 to TRBJ2-1, with 9 bases fitting TRBD1. The CDR3 contains 17 residues. V lost 5 bases and J lost 8; bases outside the gene matches: 17. Germline V lookup: CDR1 SGHRS, CDR2 YFSETQ.

This clonotype showed up just once. This beta chain was picked up by a library intended for alpha chains and is off target, so its count carries little meaning. V and J are TRBV5-1 and TRBJ1-6, with TRBD1 matching over 7 bases. V shed 4 bases and J 8 bases; nucleotides not matched to a gene: 6. Per the germline V gene, CDR1 is SGHRS and CDR2 is YFSETQ. The CDR3 spans 14 residues. CDR3 loop: CASSPDREDSPLHF. The CDR3 nucleotides read TGCGCCAGCAGCCCTGACAGGGAAGATTCACCCCTCCACTTT.

With respect to this clonotype: The junction and the germline gene differ at one end; a read error may be behind it. This beta chain is a stray read from a library made for alpha chains; its abundance is not meaningful. The chain employs TRBV7-8 and TRBJ2-1; D is tentatively TRBD1 or TRBD2 (5 bases each). The CDR3 runs to 15 residues. The germline V gene encodes CDR1 SGHVS and CDR2 FQNEAQ. CDR3 bases: TGTGCCAGCAGCTTAGAAGGGAGAGGGGTGACTGGTAACATCTTC. Translating gives CASSLEGRGVTGNIF.

The sample holds a few counts of this clonotype. A library prepared for alpha chains yielded this beta chain as an off-target read; its size is of little meaning. This chain uses TRBV9 with TRBJ2-2; D may be TRBD2 (7 bases). This CDR3 region has 17 residues. The germline V gene has CDR1 SGDLS and CDR2 YYNGEE. With 0 bases removed from V and 6 bases from J, the gap between germline ends came to 18 bases. CDR3 sequence: CASSVARGGYQAGELFF. The CDR3 coding sequence is TGTGCCAGCAGCGTAGCGAGGGGGGGCTATCAGGCCGGGGAGCTGTTTTTT.

Concerning this clonotype itself: Little can be read into the size of this beta chain, an off-target read in a library designed for alpha chains. The chain is built from TRBV27 and TRBJ2-3; the D gene is possibly TRBD2 (6 bases). V lost 7 bases, J lost 6 bases, and 17 bases lay in between. CDR3 length equals 14 residues. Germline V gene data show CDR1 as MNHEY and CDR2 as SMNVEV (reference sequence). DNA of the CDR3: TGTGCCAGCACCAGCGGGCCAGGGTGGGATACGCAGTATTTT. Translated: CASTSGPGWDTQYF.